Given below is one T cell receptor (beta chain) in context. A junction end diverges from the germline sequence, so it may reflect a read error. Indicated time point: after preoperative PTX-NDP chemotherapy. The sample is drawn from a study of esophageal squamous cell carcinoma under preoperative chemotherapy. Across the whole study: Samples included peripheral blood T cells as well as tumor-infiltrating lymphocytes.

In TCRdb, the PCR reads were re-called with MiXCR into one record per CDR3 protein. The sample consists of 9,500 to 12,000 distinct CDR3 sequences, roughly 59% of them appearing once. This CDR3 comprises 15 residues. Germline assignment: CDR1 SGHNT and CDR2 YENEEA. The source is a human donor with esophageal squamous cell carcinoma. The donor label of this sample is uncertain. The chain uses TRBV11-3 and TRBJ2-5; 8 bases are a match to TRBD1. The sample was taken from a patient given preoperative chemotherapy. The CDR3 DNA follows: TGTGCCAGCGGTCGGACAGGGAGTTTCCCAGAGACGCAGTATTTC. Its translation: CASGRTGSFPETQYF. The full variable domain, rest sourced from reference TRBV11-3 and TRBJ2-5, is EAGVVQSPRYKIIEKKQPVAFWCNPISGHNTLYWYLQNLGQGPELLIRYENEEAVDDSQLPKDRFSAERLKGVDSTLKIQPAELGDSAVYLCASGRTGSFPETQYFGPGTRLLVL.